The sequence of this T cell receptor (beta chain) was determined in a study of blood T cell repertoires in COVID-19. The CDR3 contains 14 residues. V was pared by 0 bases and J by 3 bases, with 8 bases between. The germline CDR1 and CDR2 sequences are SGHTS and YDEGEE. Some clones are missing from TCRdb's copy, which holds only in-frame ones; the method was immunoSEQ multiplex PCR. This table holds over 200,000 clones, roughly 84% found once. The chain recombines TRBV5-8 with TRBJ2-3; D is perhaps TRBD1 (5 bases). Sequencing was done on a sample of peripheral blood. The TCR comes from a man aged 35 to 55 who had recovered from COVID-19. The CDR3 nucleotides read TGTGCCAGCAGCTTGGATCAGGGAACAGATACGCAGTATTTT. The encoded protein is CASSLDQGTDTQYF. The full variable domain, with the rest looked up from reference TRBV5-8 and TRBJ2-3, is EAGVTQSPTHLIKTRGQQATLRCSPISGHTSVYWYQQALGLGLQFLLWYDEGEERNRGNFPPRFSGRQFPNYSSELNVNALELEDSALYLCASSLDQGTDTQYFGPGTRLTVL.